This T cell receptor beta chain appears in the sequencing data of a study of cytomegalovirus exposure and HLA in healthy donors. PCR employed 60 Vbeta and 13 Jbeta primers. The data were produced by immunoSEQ multiplex PCR, yet TCRdb's version contains in-frame clones alone and is incomplete. The profile shows hundreds of thousands of clones, almost 85% of them singletons. About this clone: Its antigen is unknown.

Sampled while nominally healthy, donors likely had unrecorded immune exposures. Whole-study results and caveats: Later on, an analysis tied approximately 15,000 TCR beta sequences to HLA alleles at 0.05 false discovery rate. The productive fraction for most TCR beta V segments was about 87% or about 30% in an earlier analysis.

Sequences were obtained from PBMCs. This receptor was obtained from a woman between 40 and 55 years old in good health and CMV-seronegative.

CDR3 DNA sequence: TGTGCCAGTAGTATGGCCCTGGGGACAGCTAATAATTCACCCCTCCACTTT. This translates into CASSMALGTANNSPLHF. This chain joins TRBV19 and TRBJ1-6, with 7 bases that match TRBD1. This CDR3 is built from 17 residues. V lost 3 bases and J lost 5; bases outside the gene matches: 10. The V gene's germline CDR1 is LNHDA and CDR2 SQIVND (reference sequence).